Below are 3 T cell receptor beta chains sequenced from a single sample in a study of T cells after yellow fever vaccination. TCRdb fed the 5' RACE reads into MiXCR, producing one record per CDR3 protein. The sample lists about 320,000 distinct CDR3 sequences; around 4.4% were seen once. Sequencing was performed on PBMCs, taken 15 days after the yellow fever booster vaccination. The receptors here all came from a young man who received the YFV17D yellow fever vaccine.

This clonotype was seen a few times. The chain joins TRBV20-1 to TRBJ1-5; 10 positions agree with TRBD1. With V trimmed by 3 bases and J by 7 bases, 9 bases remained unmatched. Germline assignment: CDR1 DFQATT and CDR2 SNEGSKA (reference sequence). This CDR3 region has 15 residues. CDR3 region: CSARTGGEGRQPQHF. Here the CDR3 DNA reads TGCAGTGCTAGGACAGGGGGCGAGGGTAGGCAGCCCCAGCATTTT.

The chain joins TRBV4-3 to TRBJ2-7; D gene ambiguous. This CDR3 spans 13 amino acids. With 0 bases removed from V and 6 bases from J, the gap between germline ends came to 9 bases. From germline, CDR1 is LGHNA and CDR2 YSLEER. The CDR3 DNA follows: TGCGCCAGCAGCCAAGAGAAGCTAGGCGAGCAGTACTTC. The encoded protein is CASSQEKLGEQYF.

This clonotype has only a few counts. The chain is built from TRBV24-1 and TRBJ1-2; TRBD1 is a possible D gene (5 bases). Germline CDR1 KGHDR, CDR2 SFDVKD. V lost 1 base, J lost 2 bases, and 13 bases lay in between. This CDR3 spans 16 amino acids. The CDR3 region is CATSDFTGTGNYGYTF. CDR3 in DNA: TGTGCCACCAGTGATTTTACCGGGACGGGAAACTATGGCTACACCTTC.